This T cell receptor beta chain was identified in a study of T-cell reconstitution after alpha-beta-depleted transplantation in children. Findings of the study overall: In patients about two months after transplant, alpha-beta T cells reportedly arose from several hundred expanded graft clones. It was newly produced T cells that mostly accounted for T-cell counts and diversity one year after transplant. Surviving recipient T cells and intrathymic progenitors accounted for some patients' high TCRbeta diversity at day 60.

CDR1 is LGHNA and CDR2 is YSLEER in the germline V gene. The CDR3 has 11 amino acids. This clonotype has just a few counts. Its antigen is unknown. Unique molecular identifiers were used in preparing the TCRbeta library. TCRdb re-called the PCR reads with MiXCR, one entry per CDR3 protein. The repertoire holds about 110,000 distinct CDR3 sequences, with approximately 6.4% as singletons. The starting material was PBMCs, mostly from graft donor cells, obtained 360 days after TCRalphabeta/CD19-depleted stem cell transplant. The J gene is TRBJ1-2, the V gene TRBV4-3; the D is unclear. This clonotype was sampled from a male patient aged 2-15 years who had a stem cell transplant for acute lymphoblastic leukemia, so the T cells may come from the graft donor. CDR3 sequence: CADQLTYGYTF. For the CDR3, the DNA is TGCGCGGATCAGTTGACCTATGGCTACACCTTC.